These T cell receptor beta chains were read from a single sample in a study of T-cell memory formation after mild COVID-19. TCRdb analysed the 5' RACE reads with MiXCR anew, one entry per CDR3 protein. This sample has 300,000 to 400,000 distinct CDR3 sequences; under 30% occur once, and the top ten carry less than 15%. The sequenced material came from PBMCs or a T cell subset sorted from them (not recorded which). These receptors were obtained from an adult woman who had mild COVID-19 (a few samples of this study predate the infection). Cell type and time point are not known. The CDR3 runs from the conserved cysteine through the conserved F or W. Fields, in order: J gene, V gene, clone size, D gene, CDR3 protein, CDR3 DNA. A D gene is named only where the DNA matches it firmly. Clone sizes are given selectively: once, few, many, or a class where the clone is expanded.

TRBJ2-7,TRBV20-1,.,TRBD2,CSATLAGASYEQYF,TGCAGTGCTACCTTAGCGGGGGCCTCCTACGAGCAGTACTTC
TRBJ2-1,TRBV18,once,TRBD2,CASSPPVASGGNYNEQFF,TGTGCCAGCTCACCACCCGTGGCTAGCGGGGGGAACTACAATGAGCAGTTCTTC
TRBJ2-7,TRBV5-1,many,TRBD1,CASSTSGTGGYEQYF,TGCGCCAGCAGCACCTCCGGGACAGGGGGCTACGAGCAGTACTTC
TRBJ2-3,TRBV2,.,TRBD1,CASRDSYTDTQYF,TGTGCCAGCCGGGACAGCTACACAGATACGCAGTATTTT
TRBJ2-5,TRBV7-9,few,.,CASSSQNGAGETQYF,TGTGCCAGCAGCTCCCAGAACGGGGCTGGGGAGACCCAGTACTTC
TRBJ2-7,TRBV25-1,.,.,CASSGNQGGQYF,TGTGCCAGCAGTGGTAACCAGGGCGGGCAGTACTTC
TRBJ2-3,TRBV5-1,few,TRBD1,CASSLAGTGTTDTQYF,TGCGCCAGCAGCTTGGCCGGGACAGGTACCACAGATACGCAGTATTTT
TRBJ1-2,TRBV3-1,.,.,CASSQVGRYYGYTF,TGTGCCAGCAGCCAAGTGGGCCGCTACTATGGCTACACCTTC
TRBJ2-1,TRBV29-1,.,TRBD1,CSVDRTGGLRDNEQFF,TGCAGCGTTGACCGTACAGGGGGTTTAAGGGACAATGAGCAGTTCTTC
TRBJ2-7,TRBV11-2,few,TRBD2,CASSPPTSGRYYEQYF,TGTGCCAGCAGCCCGCCGACTAGCGGGAGGTACTACGAGCAGTACTTC
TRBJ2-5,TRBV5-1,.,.,CASSYGYSQETQYF,TGCGCCAGCAGCTACGGATACAGCCAGGAGACCCAGTACTTC
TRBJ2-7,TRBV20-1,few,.,CSARKARGSYEQYF,TGCAGTGCGCGGAAGGCCCGAGGTTCGTACGAGCAGTACTTC
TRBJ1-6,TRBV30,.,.,CAWSGVQGLDSPLHF,TGTGCCTGGAGTGGGGTCCAGGGGCTGGATTCACCCCTCCACTTT
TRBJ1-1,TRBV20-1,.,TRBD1,CSAREPGQKNTEAFF,TGCAGTGCTAGAGAGCCGGGACAGAAGAACACTGAAGCTTTCTTT
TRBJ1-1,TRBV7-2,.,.,CASSIYRGAFF,TGTGCCAGCAGCATTTACCGGGGAGCTTTCTTT
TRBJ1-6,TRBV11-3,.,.,CASNPDRPGSPLHF,TGTGCCAGCAACCCGGACCGACCGGGATCACCCCTCCACTTT
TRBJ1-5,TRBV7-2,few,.,CASTPGGITNQPQHF,TGTGCCAGCACCCCTGGTGGGATCACCAATCAGCCCCAGCATTTT
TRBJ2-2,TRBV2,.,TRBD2,CASSELLAGSGELFF,TGTGCCAGCAGTGAACTCCTAGCGGGGTCCGGGGAGCTGTTTTTT
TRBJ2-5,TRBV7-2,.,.,CASRRGGETQYF,TGTGCCAGCAGGAGGGGGGGGGAGACCCAGTACTTC
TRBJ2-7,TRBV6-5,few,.,CASSYSRGKDEQYF,TGTGCCAGCAGTTACTCTAGGGGAAAGGACGAGCAGTACTTC
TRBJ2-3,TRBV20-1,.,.,CSASGARSTDTQYF,TGCAGTGCTTCAGGAGCCCGTAGCACAGATACGCAGTATTTT
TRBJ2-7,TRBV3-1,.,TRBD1,CASSARDRDSYEQYF,TGTGCCAGCAGCGCCCGGGACAGGGACTCCTACGAGCAGTACTTC
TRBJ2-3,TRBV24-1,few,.,CATSDPDFLRDTQYF,TGTGCCACCAGTGACCCGGACTTCCTGAGAGATACGCAGTATTTT
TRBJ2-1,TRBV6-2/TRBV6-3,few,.,CASISGYSKYYNEQFF,TGTGCCAGCATCTCCGGTTACAGCAAATATTACAATGAGCAGTTCTTC
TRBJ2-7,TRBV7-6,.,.,CASSPLPGSPLYEQYF,TGTGCCAGCAGCCCCCTCCCGGGATCACCACTCTACGAGCAGTACTTC
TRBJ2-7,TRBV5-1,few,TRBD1,CASSLTGDTSENF,TGCGCCAGCAGCTTGACAGGGGACACCAGCGAGAACTTC
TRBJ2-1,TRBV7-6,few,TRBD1,CASSYGQGVTREQFF,TGTGCCAGCAGCTATGGACAGGGGGTCACTAGGGAGCAGTTCTTC
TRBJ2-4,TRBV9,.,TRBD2,CASSNGLAGVKNIQYF,TGTGCCAGCAGCAACGGACTAGCGGGAGTCAAAAACATTCAGTACTTC
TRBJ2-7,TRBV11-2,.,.,CASSRTSLEQYF,TGTGCCAGCAGCCGAACCAGCTTGGAGCAGTACTTC
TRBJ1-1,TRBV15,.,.,CATSRDRGLNTEAFF,TGTGCCACCAGCAGAGATCGGGGATTGAACACTGAAGCTTTCTTT
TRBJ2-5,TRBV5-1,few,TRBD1,CASSMLHRGAEETQYF,TGCGCCAGCAGCATGCTCCACAGGGGCGCGGAGGAGACCCAGTACTTC
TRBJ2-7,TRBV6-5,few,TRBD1,CASTQAQGAGEQYF,TGTGCCAGCACCCAGGCCCAGGGGGCAGGCGAGCAGTACTTC
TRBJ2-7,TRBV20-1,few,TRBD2,CSARGSGAQFYEQYF,TGCAGTGCTAGAGGTAGCGGGGCGCAATTCTACGAGCAGTACTTC
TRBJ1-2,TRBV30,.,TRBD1,CAWTTGASTLHYGYTF,TGTGCCTGGACGACAGGGGCCTCTACTTTGCACTATGGCTACACCTTC
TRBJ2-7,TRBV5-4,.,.,CASRDRSGSYEQYF,TGTGCCAGCAGAGACAGGTCCGGCTCCTACGAGCAGTACTTC
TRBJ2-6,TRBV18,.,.,CASSFQGGSPNGANVLTF,TGTGCCAGCTCTTTCCAGGGAGGATCCCCCAATGGGGCCAACGTCCTGACTTTC
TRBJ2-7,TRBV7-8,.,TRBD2,CASSRSTSGSSYEQYF,TGTGCCAGCAGCCGATCGACTAGCGGGTCTTCCTACGAGCAGTACTTC
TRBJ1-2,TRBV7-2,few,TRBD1,CASNSPGDRNYGYTF,TGTGCCAGCAACTCACCGGGGGACAGAAACTATGGCTACACCTTC
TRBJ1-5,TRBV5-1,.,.,CASSPVPGWDQPQHF,TGCGCCAGCAGCCCGGTCCCAGGGTGGGATCAGCCCCAGCATTTT
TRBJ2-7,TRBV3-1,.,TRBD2,CASSQVTSGESCF,TGTGCCAGCAGCCAAGTGACTAGCGGAGAGAGTTGCTTC
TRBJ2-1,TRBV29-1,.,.,CSVVPPALYNEQFF,TGCAGCGTTGTGCCGCCGGCCCTATACAATGAGCAGTTCTTC
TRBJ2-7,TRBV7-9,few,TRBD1,CASSWVGTGSYEQYF,TGTGCCAGCAGCTGGGTAGGGACAGGGTCCTACGAGCAGTACTTC
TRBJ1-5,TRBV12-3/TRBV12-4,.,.,CASSPTGSQPQHF,TGTGCCAGCAGCCCGACAGGTAGCCAGCCCCAGCATTTT
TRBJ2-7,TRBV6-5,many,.,CASSYSPPPYEQYF,TGTGCCAGCAGTTACTCGCCACCGCCCTACGAGCAGTACTTC